Given below is one TCR beta chain in context. The antigen is not known. V gave up 1 base and J gave up 4 bases, with 7 bases separating them. Per germline, CDR1 LNHDA and CDR2 SQIVND (reference sequence). This CDR3 comprises 13 residues. A sort by CD45RO/CCR7/CD25/CD127/CD95/CD27 yielded CD4+ naive, central memory, regulatory and stem cell-like memory cells. The data derive from a study of beta chain features in type 1 diabetes. Regarding the study as a whole: A closer apparent resemblance between naive, central memory and Treg TCRB repertoires was seen in patients than in healthy donors.

Sequencing targeted expressed TCRB transcripts, as all isolated RNA had been reverse transcribed. The data were produced by immunoSEQ multiplex PCR, yet TCRdb's version contains in-frame clones alone and is incomplete. This sample has 130,000 to 150,000 clones, with roughly 53% found just once. This clonotype was sampled from a man between 18 and 35 years old in good health. The chain recombines TRBV19 with TRBJ2-5; D gene unclear. The source material was Tregs from blood. The CDR3 DNA is TGTGCCAGTAGTATAGGGGCCCCAGAGACCCAGTACTTC. It yields the protein CASSIGAPETQYF.